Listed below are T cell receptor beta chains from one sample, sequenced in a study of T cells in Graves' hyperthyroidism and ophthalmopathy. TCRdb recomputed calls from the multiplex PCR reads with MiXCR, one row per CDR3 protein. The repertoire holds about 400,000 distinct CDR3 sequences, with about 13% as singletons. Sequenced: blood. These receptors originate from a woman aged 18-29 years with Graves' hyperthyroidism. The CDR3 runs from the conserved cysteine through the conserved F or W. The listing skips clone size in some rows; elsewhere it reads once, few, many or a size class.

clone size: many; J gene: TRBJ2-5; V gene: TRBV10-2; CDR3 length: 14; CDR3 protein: CASQTTGGVETQYF
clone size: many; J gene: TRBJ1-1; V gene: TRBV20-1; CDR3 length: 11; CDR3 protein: CSALPSGQAFF
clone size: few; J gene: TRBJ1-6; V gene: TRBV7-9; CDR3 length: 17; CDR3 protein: CASSLSGSRNYNSPLHF
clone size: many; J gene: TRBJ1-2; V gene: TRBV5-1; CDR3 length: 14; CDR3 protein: CASSWSTGEDGYTF
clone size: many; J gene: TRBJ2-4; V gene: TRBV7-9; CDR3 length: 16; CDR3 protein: CASSLVASDGGDIQYF
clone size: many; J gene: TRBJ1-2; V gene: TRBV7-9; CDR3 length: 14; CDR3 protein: CASSLGTGFYGYTF
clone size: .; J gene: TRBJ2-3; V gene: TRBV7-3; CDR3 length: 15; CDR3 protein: CASSFSGSFADTQYF
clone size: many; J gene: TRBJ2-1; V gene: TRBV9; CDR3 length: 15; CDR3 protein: CASSVEGDGYNEQFF
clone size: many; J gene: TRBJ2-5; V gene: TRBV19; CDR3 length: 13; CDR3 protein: CASSIDRQETQYF
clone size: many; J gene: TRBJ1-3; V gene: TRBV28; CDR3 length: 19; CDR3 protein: CASSLFRTELLSSGNTIYF
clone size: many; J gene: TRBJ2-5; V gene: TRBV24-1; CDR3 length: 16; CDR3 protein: CATSDFGTGGPETQYF
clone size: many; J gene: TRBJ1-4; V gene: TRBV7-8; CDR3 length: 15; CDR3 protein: CASTTLGTGVEKLFF
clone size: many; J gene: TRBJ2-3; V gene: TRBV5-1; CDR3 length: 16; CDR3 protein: CASSLWLAGGTDTQYF
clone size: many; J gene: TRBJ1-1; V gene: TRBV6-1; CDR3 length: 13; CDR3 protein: CASHLDGATEAFF
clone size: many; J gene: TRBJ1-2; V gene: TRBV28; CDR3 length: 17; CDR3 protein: CASSLPPRRGRNYGYTF
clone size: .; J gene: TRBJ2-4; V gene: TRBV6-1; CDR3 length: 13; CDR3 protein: CASPTYTKNIQYF
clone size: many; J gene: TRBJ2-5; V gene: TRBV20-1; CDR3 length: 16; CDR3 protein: CSARAFVWTDQETQYF
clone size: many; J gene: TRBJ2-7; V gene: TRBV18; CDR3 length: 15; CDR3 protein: CASSLGVPSSYEQYF
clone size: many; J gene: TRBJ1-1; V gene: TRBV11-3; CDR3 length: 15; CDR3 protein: CASSLTGVANTEAFF
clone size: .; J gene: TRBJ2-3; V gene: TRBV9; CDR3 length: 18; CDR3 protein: CASSVGPTSTRTTDTQYF
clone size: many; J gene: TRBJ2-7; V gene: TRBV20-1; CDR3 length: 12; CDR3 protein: CSASLASYEQYF
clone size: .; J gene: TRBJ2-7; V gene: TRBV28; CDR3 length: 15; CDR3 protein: CASSLGLAGVREQYF
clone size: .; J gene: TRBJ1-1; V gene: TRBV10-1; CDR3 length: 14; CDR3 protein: CASSDRLGNTEAFF
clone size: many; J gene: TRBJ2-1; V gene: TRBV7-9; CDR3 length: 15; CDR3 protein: CASSPYGGGEGEQFF
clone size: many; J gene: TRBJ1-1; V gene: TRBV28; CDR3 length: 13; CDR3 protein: CASSSLHLSQAFF
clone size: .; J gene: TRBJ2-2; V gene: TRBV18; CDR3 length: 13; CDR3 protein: CASSPPRPGELFF
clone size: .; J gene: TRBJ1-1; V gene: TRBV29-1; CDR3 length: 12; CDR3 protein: CSVGEGATEAFF
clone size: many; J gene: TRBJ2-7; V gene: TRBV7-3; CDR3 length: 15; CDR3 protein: CASSLFTDTLYEQYF